This T cell receptor beta chain is drawn from a study of cytomegalovirus exposure and HLA in healthy donors. General study findings and limits: The authors later found TCR association rates varying by HLA locus, with DRB1 most and HLA-C fewest.

The CDR3 has 12 residues. The germline V and J ends were trimmed by 0 bases and 5 bases, with 5 bases remaining between them. CDR1 and CDR2 (germline): SGHTA, FQGNSA. With 60 Vbeta and 13 Jbeta primers, the PCR was carried out. Assay used: immunoSEQ multiplex PCR; TCRdb lists only in-frame clones, some missing. The sample consists of tens of thousands of clones, about 80% of them appearing once. As to this clone: The antigen remains undetermined.

The sequence derives from a man aged 45 to 65 in good health and CMV-seropositive. Specimen: PBMCs. This chain connects TRBV7-2 to TRBJ2-7; no reliable D call. Here the CDR3 reads CASSLAIDEQYF. DNA for the CDR3: TGTGCCAGCAGCTTAGCAATAGACGAGCAGTACTTC.